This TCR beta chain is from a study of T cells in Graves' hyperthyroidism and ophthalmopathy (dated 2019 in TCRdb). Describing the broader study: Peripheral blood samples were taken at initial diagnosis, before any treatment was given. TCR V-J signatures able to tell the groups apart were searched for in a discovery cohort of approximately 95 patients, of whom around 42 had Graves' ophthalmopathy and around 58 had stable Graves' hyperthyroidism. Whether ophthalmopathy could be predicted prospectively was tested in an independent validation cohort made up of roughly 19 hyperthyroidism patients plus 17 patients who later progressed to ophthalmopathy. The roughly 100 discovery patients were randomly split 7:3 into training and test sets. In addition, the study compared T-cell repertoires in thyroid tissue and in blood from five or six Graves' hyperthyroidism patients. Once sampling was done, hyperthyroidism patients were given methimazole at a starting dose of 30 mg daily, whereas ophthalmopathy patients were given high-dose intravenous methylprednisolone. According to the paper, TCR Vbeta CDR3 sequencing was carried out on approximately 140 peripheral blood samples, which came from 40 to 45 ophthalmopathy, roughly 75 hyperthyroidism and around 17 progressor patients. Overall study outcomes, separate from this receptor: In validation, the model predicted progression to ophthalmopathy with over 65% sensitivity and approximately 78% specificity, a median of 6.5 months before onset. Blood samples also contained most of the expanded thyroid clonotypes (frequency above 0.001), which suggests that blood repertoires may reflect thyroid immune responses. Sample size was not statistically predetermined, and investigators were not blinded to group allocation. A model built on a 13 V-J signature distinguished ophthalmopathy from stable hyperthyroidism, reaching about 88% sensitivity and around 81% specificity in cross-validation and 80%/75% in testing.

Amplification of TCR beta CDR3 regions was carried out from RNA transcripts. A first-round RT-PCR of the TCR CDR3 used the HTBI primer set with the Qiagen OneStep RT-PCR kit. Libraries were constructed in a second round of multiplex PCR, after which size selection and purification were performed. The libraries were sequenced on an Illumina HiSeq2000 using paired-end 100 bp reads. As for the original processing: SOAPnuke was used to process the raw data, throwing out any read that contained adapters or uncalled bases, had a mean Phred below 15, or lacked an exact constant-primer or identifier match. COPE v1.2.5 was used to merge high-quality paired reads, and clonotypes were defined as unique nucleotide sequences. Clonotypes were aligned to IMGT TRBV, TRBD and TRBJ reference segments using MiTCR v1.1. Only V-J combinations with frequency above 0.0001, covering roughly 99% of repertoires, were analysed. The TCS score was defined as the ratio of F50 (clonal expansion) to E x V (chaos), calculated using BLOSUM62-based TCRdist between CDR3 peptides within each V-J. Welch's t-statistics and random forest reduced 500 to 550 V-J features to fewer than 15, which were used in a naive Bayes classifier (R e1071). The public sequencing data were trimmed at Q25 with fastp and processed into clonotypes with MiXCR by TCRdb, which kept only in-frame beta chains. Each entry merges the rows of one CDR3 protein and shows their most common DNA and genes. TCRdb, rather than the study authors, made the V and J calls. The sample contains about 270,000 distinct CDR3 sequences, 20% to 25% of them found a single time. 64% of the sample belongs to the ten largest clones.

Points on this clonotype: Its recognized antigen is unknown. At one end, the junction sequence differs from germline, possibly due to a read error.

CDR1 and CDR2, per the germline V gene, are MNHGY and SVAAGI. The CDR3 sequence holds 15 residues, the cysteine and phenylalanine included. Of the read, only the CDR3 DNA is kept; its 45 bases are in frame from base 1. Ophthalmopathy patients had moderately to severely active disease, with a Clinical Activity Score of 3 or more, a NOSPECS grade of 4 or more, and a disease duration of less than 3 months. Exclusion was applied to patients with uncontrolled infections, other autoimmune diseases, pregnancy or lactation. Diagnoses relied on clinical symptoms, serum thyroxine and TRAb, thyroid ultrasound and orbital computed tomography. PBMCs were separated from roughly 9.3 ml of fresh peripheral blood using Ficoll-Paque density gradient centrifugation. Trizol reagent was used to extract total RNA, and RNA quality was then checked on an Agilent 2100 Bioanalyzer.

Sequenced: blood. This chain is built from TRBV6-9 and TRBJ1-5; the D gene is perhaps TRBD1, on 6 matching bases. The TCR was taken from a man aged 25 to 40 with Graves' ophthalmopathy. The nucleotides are TGTGCCAGCGGTTACCTGGGGGGCCCCAATCAGCCCCAGCATTTT. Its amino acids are CASGYLGGPNQPQHF.